The clone carrying this T cell receptor beta chain was seen a few times. Its antigen is currently unknown. This may be a read error, as it is one base from a much larger clone. This CDR3 is 13 amino acids long. CDR1 is MNHEY and CDR2 is SVGEGT in the germline V gene. With 4 bases removed from V and 0 bases from J, the gap between germline ends came to 6 bases. This sample was taken from a study of Graves' ophthalmopathy and Graves' hyperthyroidism. Amplification of TCR beta CDR3 regions used RNA transcripts. Second-round multiplex PCR came after a first-round RT-PCR that employed HTBI primers. In TCRdb, the multiplex PCR reads were re-called with MiXCR into one record per CDR3 protein. The sample includes 450,000 or so distinct CDR3 sequences, about an eighth seen only once; the top ten take more than 8.5%. Study-wide results and caveats: A classifier, a 13-signature model, separated ophthalmopathy from stable hyperthyroidism with roughly 86% sensitivity and approximately 80% specificity. Blood repertoires reportedly contained most expanded thyroid clonotypes above 0.001 frequency.

Patients were diagnosed from clinical symptoms, serum thyroxine, TRAb, thyroid ultrasound and orbital computed tomography. About 10 ml of fresh blood yielded the PBMCs by density gradient. Sequenced input: blood. This clonotype was sampled from a woman in her twenties or thirties with Graves' ophthalmopathy. The chain is built from TRBV6-2 or TRBV6-3 and TRBJ2-5; D remains unclear. CDR3 DNA sequence: TGTGCCAGCAGTTTGTGGAACCAAGAGACCCAGTACTTC. Translation gives CASSLWNQETQYF.